Here is one TCR beta chain with its context. Its antigen is unknown. The data originate from a study of T-cell memory formation after mild COVID-19. Constant-segment primers were used for 5'RACE, and the resulting TCR alpha and TCR beta cDNA libraries carried sample barcodes and UMIs. One entry per CDR3 protein results from TCRdb running MiXCR on the 5' RACE reads. The table lists around 320,000 distinct CDR3 sequences, roughly an eighth of them singletons, with roughly 21% in the top ten. Study-level findings and limits: Balance between CD4 and CD8 was seen in clones contracting day 15 to 85, and a CD4+ lean was seen in later expanders. Clones which contracted sat mainly in CM and EM if CD4+, and in EMRA if CD8+. Second-wave clones peaking on day 37 lacked confirmed SARS-CoV-2 specificity.

In germline, CDR1 is DFQATT, CDR2 SNEGSKA (reference sequence). The length of the CDR3 is 12 residues. Trimming removed 5 bases from V and 3 bases from J, with 9 bases in between. The chain uses TRBV20-1 and TRBJ2-3; D remains unclear. Sequencing input: PBMCs or a T cell subset sorted from them (not recorded which). The TCR was taken from a man in his late teens or twenties who had mild COVID-19 (a few samples of this study predate the infection). Cell type and time point are not known. CDR3: CSAPLETDTQYF. CDR3 coding DNA: TGCAGTGCTCCCCTGGAGACAGATACGCAGTATTTT.